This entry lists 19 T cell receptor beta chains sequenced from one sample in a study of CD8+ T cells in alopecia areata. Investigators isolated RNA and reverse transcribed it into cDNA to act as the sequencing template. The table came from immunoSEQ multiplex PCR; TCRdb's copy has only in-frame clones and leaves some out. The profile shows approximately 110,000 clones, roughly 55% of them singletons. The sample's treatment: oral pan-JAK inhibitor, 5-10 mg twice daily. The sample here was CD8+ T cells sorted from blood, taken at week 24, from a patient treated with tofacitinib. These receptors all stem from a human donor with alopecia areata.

CDR3 sequence: CASSQSLGGGYTF. The CDR3 DNA reads TGTGCCAGCAGCCAGAGTTTGGGCGGGGGCTACACCTTC. V usage is TRBV5-6 and J usage is TRBJ1-2; D gene uncertain. CDR1 is SGHDT and CDR2 is YYEEEE in the germline V gene. Trimming took 4 bases from V and 8 from J, leaving 15 bases between them. This CDR3 spans 13 amino acids. Together with reference TRBV5-6 and TRBJ1-2, the CDR3 gives the full variable domain: DAGVTQSPTHLIKTRGQQVTLRCSPKSGHDTVSWYQQALGQGPQFIFQYYEEEERQRGNFPDRFSGHQFPNYSSELNVNALLLGDSALYLCASSQSLGGGYTFGSGTRLTVV.

CDR3 bases: TGTGCCACCGGACAGGGAAGTGGCTACACCTTC. This codes for CATGQGSGYTF. The genes are TRBV10-3 and TRBJ1-2; TRBD1 matches at 8 bases. The CDR3 covers 11 residues. CDR1 is ENHRY and CDR2 is SYGVKD in the germline V gene. V was clipped by 10 bases and J by 7 bases; unmatched bases: 5.

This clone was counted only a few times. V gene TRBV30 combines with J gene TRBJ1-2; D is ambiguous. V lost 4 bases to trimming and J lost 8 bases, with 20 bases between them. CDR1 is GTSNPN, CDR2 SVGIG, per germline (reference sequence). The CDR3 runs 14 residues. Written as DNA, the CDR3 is TGTGCCTGGAACTTCCTTAACGGGCCCCGGGGCTACACCTTC. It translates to CAWNFLNGPRGYTF.

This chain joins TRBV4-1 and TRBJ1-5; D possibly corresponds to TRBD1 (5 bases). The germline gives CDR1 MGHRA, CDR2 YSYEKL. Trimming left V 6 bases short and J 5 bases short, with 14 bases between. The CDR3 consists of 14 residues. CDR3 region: CASSPRGPDQPQHF. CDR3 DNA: TGCGCCAGCAGTCCGAGGGGACCTGATCAGCCCCAGCATTTT.

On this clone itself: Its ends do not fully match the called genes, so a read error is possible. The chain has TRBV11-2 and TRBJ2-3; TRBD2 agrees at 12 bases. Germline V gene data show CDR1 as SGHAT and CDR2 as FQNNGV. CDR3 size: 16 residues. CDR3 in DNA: TGCGCCAGCAGCCAAGATCTAGCGGGGGGGCCAGATACGCAGTATTTT. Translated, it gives CASSQDLAGGPDTQYF.

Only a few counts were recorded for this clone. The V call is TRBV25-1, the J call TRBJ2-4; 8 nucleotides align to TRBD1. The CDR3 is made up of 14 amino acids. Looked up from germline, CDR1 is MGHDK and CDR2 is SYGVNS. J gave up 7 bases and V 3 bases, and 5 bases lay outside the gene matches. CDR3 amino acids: CASSDPGGLNIQYF. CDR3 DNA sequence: TGTGCCAGCAGTGACCCAGGGGGCCTGAACATTCAGTACTTC.

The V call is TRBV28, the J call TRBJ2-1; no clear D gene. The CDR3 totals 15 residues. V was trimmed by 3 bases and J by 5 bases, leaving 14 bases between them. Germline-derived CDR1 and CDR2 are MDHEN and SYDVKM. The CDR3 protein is CASSFPQPNDNEQFF. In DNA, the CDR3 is TGTGCCAGCAGTTTCCCACAGCCTAATGACAATGAGCAGTTCTTC. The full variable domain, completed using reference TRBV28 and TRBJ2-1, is DVKVTQSSRYLVKRTGEKVFLECVQDMDHENMFWYRQDPGLGLRLIYFSYDVKMKEKGDIPEGYSVSREKKERFSLILESASTNQTSMYLCASSFPQPNDNEQFFGPGTRLTVL.

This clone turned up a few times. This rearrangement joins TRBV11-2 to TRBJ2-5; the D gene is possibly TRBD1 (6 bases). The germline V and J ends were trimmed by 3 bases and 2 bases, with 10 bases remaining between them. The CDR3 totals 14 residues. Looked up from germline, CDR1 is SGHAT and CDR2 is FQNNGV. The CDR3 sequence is CASSFGTRQETQYF. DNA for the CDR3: TGTGCCAGCAGCTTTGGGACACGACAAGAGACCCAGTACTTC. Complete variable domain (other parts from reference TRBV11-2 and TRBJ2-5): EAGVAQSPRYKIIEKRQSVAFWCNPISGHATLYWYQQILGQGPKLLIQFQNNGVVDDSQLPKDRFSAERLKGVDSTLKIQPAKLEDSAVYLCASSFGTRQETQYFGPGTRLLVL.

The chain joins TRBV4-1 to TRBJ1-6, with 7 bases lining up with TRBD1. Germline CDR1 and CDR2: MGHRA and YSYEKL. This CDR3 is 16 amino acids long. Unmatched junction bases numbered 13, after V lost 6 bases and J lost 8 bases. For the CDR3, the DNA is TGCGCCAGCAGTCCCAGAGGTGACAGGGACGATTCACCCCTCCACTTT. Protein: CASSPRGDRDDSPLHF.

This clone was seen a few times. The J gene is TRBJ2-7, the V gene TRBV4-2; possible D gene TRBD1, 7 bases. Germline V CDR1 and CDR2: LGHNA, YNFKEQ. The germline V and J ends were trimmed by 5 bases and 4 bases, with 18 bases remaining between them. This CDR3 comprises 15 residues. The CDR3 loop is CASSYTRGVLYEQYF. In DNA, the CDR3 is TGTGCCAGCAGCTACACCAGGGGGGTATTATACGAGCAGTACTTC.

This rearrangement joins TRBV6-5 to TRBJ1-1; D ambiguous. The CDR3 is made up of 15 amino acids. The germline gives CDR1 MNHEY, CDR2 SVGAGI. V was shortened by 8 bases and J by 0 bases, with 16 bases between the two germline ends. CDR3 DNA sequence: TGTGCCAGCGTCCTATTCGTGGGGATGAACACTGAAGCTTTCTTT. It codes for CASVLFVGMNTEAFF.

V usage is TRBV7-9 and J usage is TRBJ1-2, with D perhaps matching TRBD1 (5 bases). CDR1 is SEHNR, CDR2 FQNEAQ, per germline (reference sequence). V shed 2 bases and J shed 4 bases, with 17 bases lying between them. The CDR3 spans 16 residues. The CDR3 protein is CASSLSAGELSYGYTF. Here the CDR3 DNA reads TGTGCCAGCAGCTTATCGGCGGGGGAACTAAGCTATGGCTACACCTTC.

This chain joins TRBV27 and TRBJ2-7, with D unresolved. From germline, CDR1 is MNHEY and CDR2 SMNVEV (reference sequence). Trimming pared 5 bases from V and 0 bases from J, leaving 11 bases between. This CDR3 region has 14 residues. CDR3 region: CASSTTENSYEQYF. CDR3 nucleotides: TGTGCCAGCAGTACTACAGAAAACTCCTACGAGCAGTACTTC.

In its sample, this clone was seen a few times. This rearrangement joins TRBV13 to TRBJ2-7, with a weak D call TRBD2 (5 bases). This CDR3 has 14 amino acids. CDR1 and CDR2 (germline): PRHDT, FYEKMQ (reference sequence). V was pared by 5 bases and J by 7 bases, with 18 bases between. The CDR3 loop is CASSTSEALGEQYF. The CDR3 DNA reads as TGTGCCAGCAGCACCTCGGAGGCTCTGGGGGAGCAGTACTTC.

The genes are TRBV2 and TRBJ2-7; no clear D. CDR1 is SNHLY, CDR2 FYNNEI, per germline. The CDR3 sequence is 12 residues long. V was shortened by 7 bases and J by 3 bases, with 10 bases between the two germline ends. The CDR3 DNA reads TGTGCCAGCAAGAAGAGATTCTACGAGCAGTACTTC. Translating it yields CASKKRFYEQYF.

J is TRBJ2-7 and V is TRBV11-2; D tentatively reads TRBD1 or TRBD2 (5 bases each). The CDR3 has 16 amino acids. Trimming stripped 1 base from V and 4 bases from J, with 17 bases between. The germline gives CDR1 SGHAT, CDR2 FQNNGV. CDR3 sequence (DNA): TGTGCCAGCAGCTTAGGTTTCGGGACGGAGAATTACGAGCAGTACTTC. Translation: CASSLGFGTENYEQYF.

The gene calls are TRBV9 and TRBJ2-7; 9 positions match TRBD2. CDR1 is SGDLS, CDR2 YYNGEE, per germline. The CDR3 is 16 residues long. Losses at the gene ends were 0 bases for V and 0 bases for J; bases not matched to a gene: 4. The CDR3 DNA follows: TGTGCCAGCAGCGTAGATAGCGGGGGACCCTCCTACGAGCAGTACTTC. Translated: CASSVDSGGPSYEQYF.

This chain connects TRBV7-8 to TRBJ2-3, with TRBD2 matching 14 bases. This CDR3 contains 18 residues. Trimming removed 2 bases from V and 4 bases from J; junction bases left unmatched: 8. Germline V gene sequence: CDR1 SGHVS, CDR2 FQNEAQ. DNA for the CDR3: TGTGCCAGCAGCTTACGACTAGCGGGGGGGCCGTCCGCAGATACGCAGTATTTT. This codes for CASSLRLAGGPSADTQYF.

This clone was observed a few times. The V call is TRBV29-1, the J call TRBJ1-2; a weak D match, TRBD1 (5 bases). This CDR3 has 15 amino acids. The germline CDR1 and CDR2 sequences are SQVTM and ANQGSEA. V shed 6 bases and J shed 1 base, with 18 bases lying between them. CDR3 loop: CSVDLWDDFNYGYTF. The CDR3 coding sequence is TGCAGCGTGGACTTGTGGGACGACTTTAACTATGGCTACACCTTC.